What follows is one T cell receptor (beta chain) and its context. The antigen remains unidentified. PCR used 60 Vbeta primers and 13 Jbeta primers. Measured with immunoSEQ multiplex PCR; TCRdb has only the in-frame clones, and not every one. The table shows around 300,000 clones, with around 65% occurring only once. The data belong to a study of cytomegalovirus exposure and HLA in healthy donors. Study as a whole: HLA-typed donors were the source of approximately 85 million unique TCRs, which an early data release held. General study results and limits: It emerged from a later analysis that several of the most significant clusters appeared to be linked to common viral pathogens.

This CDR3 comprises 16 residues. Germline V gene data show CDR1 as SEHNR and CDR2 as FQNEAQ (reference sequence). The receptor's source is a female donor in good health and CMV-seronegative. The sample taken for sequencing was PBMCs. V and J are TRBV7-9 and TRBJ2-5; 8 bases map to TRBD2. The DNA end lines up better with TRBJ2-7; the J call may be wrong. The CDR3 DNA sequence: TGTGCCAGCAGCTTAGCGGCGAGCGGGAGTCCCTACGAGCAGTACTTC. Its translation: CASSLAASGSPYEQYF.